Below, one T cell receptor beta chain is given with its context. A much larger clone lies one base from this, so it may be a read error. Each donor was a healthy Caucasian individual from Russia, aged 6 to 90. Extracted total RNA amounted to at least 5.5 micrograms for each sample. The sample is drawn from a study of blood T cells in healthy people across ages. Through a sample-barcoded 5' primer and a J-beta primer mix, a second PCR was run for roughly 6 to 12 cycles. TCRdb analysed the 5' RACE reads with MiXCR anew, one entry per CDR3 protein. The repertoire consists of some 730,000 distinct CDR3 sequences, with approximately 21% occurring once and the leading ten covering about 22%. The CDR3 runs 13 residues. The germline CDR1 and CDR2 sequences are SEHNR and FQNEAQ (reference sequence). V gave up 8 bases and J gave up 6 bases, with 14 bases separating them.

The sequencing sample was made of blood. The TCR comes from a man between 65 and 85 years old in good health. This chain joins TRBV7-9 and TRBJ2-1; TRBD2 might be the D (5 bases). The CDR3 DNA follows: TGTGCCAGCCAATCACGGAGGAGCAATGAGCAGTTCTTC. It specifies CASQSRRSNEQFF. Using reference TRBV7-9 and TRBJ2-1 for the parts outside the CDR3, the full variable domain is DTGVSQNPRHKITKRGQNVTFRCDPISEHNRLYWYRQTLGQGPEFLTYFQNEAQLEKSRLLSDRFSAERPKGSFSTLEIQRTEQGDSAMYLCASQSRRSNEQFFGPGTRLTVL.